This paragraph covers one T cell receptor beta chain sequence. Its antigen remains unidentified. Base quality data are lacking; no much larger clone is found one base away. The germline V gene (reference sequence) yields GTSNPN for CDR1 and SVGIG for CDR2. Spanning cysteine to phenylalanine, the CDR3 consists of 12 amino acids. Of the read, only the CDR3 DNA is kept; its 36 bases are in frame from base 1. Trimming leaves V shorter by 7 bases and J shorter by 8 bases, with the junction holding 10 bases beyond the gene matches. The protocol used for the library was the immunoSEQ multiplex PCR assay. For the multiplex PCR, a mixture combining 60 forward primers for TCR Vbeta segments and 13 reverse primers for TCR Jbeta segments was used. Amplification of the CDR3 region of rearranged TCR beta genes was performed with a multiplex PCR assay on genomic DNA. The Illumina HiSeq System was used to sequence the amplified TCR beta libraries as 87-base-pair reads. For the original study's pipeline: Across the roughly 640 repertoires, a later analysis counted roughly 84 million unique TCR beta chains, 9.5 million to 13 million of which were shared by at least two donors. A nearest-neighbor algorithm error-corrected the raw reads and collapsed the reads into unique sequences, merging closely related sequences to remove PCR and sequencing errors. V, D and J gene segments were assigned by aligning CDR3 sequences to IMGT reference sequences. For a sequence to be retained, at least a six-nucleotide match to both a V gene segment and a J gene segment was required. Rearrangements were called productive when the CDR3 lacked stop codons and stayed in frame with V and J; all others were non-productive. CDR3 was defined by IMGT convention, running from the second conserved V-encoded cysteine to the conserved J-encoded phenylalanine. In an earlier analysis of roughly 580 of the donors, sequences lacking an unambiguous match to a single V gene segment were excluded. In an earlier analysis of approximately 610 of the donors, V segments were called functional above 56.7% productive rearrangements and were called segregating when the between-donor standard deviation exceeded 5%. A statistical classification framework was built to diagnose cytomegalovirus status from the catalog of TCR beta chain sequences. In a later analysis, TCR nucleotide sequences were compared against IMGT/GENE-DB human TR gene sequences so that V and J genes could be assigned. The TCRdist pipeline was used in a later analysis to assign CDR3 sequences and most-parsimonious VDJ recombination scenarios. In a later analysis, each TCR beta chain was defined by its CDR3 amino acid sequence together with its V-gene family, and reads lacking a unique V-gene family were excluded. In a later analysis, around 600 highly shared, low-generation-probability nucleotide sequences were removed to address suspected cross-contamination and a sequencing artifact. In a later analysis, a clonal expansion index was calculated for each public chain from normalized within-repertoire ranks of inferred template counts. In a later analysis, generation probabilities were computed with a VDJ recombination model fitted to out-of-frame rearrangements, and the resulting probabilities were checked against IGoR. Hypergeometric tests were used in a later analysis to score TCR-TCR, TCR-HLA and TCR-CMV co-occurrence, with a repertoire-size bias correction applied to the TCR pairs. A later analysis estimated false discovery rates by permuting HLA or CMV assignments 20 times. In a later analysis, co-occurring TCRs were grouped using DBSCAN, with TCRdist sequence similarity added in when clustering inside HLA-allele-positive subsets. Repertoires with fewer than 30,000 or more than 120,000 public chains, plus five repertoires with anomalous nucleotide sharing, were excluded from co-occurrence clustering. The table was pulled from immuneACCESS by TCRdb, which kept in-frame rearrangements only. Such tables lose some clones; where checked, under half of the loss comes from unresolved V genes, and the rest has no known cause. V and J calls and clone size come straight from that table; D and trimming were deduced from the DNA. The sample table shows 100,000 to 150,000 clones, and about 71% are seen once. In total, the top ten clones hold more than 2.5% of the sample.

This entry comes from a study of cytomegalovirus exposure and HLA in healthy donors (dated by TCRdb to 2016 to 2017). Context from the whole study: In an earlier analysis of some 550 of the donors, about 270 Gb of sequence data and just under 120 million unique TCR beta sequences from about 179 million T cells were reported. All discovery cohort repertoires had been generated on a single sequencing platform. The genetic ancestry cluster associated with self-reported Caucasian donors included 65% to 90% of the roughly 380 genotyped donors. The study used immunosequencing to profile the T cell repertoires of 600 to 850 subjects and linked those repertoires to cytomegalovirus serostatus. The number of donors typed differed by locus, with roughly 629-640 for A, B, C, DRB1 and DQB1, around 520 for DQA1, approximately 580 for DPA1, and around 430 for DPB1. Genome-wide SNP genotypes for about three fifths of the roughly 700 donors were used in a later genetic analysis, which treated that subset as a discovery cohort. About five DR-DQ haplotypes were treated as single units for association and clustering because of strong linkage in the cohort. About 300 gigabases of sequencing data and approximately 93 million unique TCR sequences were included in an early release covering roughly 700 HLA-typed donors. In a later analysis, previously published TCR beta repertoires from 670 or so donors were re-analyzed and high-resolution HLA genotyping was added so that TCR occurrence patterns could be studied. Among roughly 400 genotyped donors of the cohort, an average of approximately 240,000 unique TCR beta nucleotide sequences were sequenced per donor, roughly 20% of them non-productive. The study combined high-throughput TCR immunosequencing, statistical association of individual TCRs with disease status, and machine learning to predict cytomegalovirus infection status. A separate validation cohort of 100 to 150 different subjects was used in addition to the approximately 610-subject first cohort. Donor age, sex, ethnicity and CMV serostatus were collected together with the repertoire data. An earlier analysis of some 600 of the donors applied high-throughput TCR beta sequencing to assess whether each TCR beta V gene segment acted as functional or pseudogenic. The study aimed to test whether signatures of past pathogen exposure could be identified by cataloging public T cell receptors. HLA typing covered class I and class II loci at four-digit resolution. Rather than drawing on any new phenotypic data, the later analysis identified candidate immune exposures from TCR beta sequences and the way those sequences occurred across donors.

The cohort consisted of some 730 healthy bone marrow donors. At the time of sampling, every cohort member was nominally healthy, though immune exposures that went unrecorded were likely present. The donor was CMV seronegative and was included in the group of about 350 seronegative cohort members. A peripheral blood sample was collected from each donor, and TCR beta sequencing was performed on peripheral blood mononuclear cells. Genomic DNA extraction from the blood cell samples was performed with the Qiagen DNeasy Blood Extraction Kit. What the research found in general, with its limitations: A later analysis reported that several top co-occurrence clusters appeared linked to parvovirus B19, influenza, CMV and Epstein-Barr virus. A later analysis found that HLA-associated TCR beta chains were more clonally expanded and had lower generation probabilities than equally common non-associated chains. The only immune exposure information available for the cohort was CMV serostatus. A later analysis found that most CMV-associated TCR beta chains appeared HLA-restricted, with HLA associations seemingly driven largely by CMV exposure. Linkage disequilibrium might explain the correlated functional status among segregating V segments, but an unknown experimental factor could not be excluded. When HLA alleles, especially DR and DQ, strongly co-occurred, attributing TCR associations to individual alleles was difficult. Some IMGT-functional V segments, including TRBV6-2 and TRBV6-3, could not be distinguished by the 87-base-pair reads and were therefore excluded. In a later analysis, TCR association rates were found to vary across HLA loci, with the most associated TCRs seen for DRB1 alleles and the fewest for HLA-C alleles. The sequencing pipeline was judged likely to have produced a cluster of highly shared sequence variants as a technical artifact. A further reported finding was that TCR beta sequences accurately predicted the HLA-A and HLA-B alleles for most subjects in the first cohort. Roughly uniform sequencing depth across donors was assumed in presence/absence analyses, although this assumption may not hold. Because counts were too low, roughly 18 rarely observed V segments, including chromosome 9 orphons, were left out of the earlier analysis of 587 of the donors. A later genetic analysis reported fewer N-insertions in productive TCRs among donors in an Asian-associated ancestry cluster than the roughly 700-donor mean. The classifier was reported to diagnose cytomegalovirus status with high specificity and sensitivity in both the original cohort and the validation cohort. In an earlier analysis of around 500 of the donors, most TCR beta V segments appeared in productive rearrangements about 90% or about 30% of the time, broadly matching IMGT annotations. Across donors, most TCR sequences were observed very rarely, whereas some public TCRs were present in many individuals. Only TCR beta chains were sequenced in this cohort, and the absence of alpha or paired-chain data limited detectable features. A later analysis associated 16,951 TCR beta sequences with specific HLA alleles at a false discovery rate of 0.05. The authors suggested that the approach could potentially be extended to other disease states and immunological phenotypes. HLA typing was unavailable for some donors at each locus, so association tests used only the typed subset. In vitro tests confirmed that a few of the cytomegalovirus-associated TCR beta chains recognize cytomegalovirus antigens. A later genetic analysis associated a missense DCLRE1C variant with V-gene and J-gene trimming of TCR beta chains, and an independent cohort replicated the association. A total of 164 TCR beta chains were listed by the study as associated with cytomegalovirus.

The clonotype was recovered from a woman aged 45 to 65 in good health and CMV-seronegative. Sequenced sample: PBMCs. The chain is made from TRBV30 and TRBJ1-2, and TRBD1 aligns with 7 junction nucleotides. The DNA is TGTGCCTACGAGACAGGGTCGGGAGGCTACACCTTC. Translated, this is CAYETGSGGYTF.